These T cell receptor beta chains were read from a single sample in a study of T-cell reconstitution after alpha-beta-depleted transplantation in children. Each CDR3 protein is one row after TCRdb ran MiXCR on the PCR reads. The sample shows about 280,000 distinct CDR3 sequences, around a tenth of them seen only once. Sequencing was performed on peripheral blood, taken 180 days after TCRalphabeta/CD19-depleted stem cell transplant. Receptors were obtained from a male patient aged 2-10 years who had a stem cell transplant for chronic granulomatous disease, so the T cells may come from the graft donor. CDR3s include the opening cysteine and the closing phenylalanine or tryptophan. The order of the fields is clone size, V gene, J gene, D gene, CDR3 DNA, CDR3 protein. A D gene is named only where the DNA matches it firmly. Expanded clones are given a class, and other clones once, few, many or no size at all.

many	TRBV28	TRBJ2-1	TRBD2	TGTGCCAGCAACACCCGGGCGGGAGGGTTTCCCCACAATGAGCAGTTCTTC	CASNTRAGGFPHNEQFF
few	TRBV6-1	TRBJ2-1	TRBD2	TGTGCCAGCAGTGAACGCGGGGGGGCCGGCAATGAGCAGTTCTTC	CASSERGGAGNEQFF
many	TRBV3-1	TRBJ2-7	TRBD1	TGTGCCAGCAGCTTCTTCTCCGGGACAGGGGTCTACGAGCAGTACTTC	CASSFFSGTGVYEQYF
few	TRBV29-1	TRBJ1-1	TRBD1	TGCAGCGTTGTGACAGGGACGAACACTGAAGCTTTCTTT	CSVVTGTNTEAFF
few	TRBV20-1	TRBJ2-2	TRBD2	TGCAGTGCGACGCAGGAGAGAAGGGGTAGCGGGAGAGCCGGGGAGCTGTTTTTT	CSATQERRGSGRAGELFF
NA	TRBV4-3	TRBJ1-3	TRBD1	TGCGCCAGCAGCCAATTTGTCCAGGGGGCATCTGGAAACACCATATATTTT	CASSQFVQGASGNTIYF
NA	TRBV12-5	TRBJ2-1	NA	TGTGCTAGTGGTGGACGGGGAGGAGCCTACAATGAGCAGTTCTTC	CASGGRGGAYNEQFF
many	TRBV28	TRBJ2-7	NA	TGTGCCAGCGGAAATTGGGGGACCCAGGTGGGCGAGCAGTACTTC	CASGNWGTQVGEQYF
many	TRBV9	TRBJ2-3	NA	TGTGCCAGCAGTGCCACTGGGTTCCAAGATACGCAGTATTTT	CASSATGFQDTQYF
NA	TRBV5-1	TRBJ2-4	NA	TGCGCCAGCAGCTTGGACAGCTCGACGGACATTCAGTACTTC	CASSLDSSTDIQYF
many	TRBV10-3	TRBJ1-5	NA	TGTGCCACCATGACGGCTTACAATCAGCCCCAGCATTTT	CATMTAYNQPQHF
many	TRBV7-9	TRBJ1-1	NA	TGTGCCAGCAGCCCCGCGCGCCCTATGAACACTGAAGCTTTCTTT	CASSPARPMNTEAFF
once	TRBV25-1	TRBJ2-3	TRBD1	TGTGCCAGCTACGGACAGGGGGGTAATACATTCACAGATACGCAGTATTTT	CASYGQGGNTFTDTQYF
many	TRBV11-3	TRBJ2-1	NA	TGTGCCAGCAGCTTAGCGTCCGAGAAAGAGCAGTTCTTC	CASSLASEKEQFF
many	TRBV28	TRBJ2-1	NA	TGTGCCAGCATCCGTCCCGGGCCCAACAATGAGCAGTTCTTC	CASIRPGPNNEQFF
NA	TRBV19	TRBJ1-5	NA	TGTGCCAGTAGTATGCGGGGGGTGTATAGCAATCAGCCCCAGCATTTT	CASSMRGVYSNQPQHF
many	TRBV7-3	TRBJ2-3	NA	TGTGCCAGCAGGGACCCCCCTTTGGATACGCAGTATTTT	CASRDPPLDTQYF
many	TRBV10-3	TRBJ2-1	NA	TGTGCCATTGGGACCGATGACTTCTACAATGAGCAGTTCTTC	CAIGTDDFYNEQFF
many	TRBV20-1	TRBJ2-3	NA	TGCAGTGCTAGGGAAGAGGGCGCTCGCACAGATACGCAGTATTTT	CSAREEGARTDTQYF
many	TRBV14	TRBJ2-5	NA	TGTGCCAGCAGCCCAAGGACTAAAATGTACCAAGAGACCCAGTACTTC	CASSPRTKMYQETQYF
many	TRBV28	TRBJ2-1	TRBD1	TGTGCCAGCTACCTACCGGGACAGAGCATCAATGAGCAGTTCTTC	CASYLPGQSINEQFF
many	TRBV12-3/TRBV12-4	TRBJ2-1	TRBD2	TGTGCCAGCAGGCGCGGACTAGCGGGGTTCAATGAGCAGTTCTTC	CASRRGLAGFNEQFF
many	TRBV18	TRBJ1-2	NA	TGTGCCAGCTCTCCCGGGACACCTCAGGGAGCCTATGGCTACACCTTC	CASSPGTPQGAYGYTF
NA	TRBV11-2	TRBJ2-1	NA	TGTGCCAGCAGCCCGGGCCTCAATGAGCAGTTCTTC	CASSPGLNEQFF
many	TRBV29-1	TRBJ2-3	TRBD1	TGCAGCGTCCGAACCGGGACAGGGGGCGCGGATACGCAGTATTTT	CSVRTGTGGADTQYF
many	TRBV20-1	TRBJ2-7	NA	TGCAGTGCTACCGCCGCCTCCTACGAGCAGTACTTC	CSATAASYEQYF
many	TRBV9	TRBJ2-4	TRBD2	TGTGCCAGCAGCGTTCCCCTAAGGACTAGCGGGATCCGCGTAGCCAAAAACATTCAGTACTTC	CASSVPLRTSGIRVAKNIQYF
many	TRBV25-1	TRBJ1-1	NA	TGTGCCAGCAGTGTGGGGATTTCATACACTGAAGCTTTCTTT	CASSVGISYTEAFF
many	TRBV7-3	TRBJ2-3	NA	TGTGCCAGCAGGGGGGGCCCTAGCACAGATACGCAGTATTTT	CASRGGPSTDTQYF
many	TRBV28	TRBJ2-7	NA	TGTGCCAGCAACGCCGAGGGGACTTCCTACGAGCAGTACTTC	CASNAEGTSYEQYF
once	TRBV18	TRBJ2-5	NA	TGTGCCAGCTCACCAGCTACCAGGGAAGAGACCCAGTACTTC	CASSPATREETQYF
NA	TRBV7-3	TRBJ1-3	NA	TGTGCCAGCAGCCTAACCGGGACCAGTGGAAACACCATATCTTTT	CASSLTGTSGNTISF
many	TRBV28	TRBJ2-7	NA	TGTGCCAGCAGACCAGCGTGGGCTAACTACGAGCAGTACTTC	CASRPAWANYEQYF
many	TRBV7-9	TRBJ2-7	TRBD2	TGTGCCAGCAGCTTAGCTCCTAGCGGGAACTCCTACGAGCAGTACTTC	CASSLAPSGNSYEQYF
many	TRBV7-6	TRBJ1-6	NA	TGTGCCAGCAGCCCCGCCGAGAATGGGCCCCTCCACTTT	CASSPAENGPLHF
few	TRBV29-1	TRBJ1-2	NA	TGCAGCGTTGAAGTCACTCAGGGGTATGGCTACACCTTC	CSVEVTQGYGYTF
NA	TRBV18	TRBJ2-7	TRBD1	TGTGCCAGCTCACTGGGACAGGGGAGCTCCTACGAGCAGTACTTC	CASSLGQGSSYEQYF
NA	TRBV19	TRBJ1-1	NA	TGTGCCAGTAGTATTGTAGGGATGAACACTGAAGCTTTCTTT	CASSIVGMNTEAFF